This entry lists 9 T cell receptor beta chains sequenced from one sample in a study of T cells in women clearing cervical HPV infection. The assay was immunoSEQ multiplex PCR, and TCRdb's table has in-frame clones only and misses some. The repertoire table contains about 36,000 clones. The sample consisted of blood buffy coat. The receptors come from a woman between 18 and 70 years old with a cervical HPV16 infection that either progressed to CIN3+ or cleared (not recorded which).

As regards this clone: Coverage ceases 3 residues before the CDR3 finishes, and the germline J gene fills in the end. The chain carries TRBV10-3 and TRBJ1-1, with TRBD1 matching over 8 bases. Germline V gene lookup returns CDR1 ENHRY and CDR2 SYGVKD. V gave up 0 bases and J gave up 1 base; unmatched junction bases: 1. The CDR3 covers 15 residues. The CDR3 DNA, read in part, is TGTGCCATCAGTGAGTCCGGGACAGGGAACACTGAA. As protein: CAISESGTGNTE. The CDR3 reads in full as CAISESGTGNTEAFF.

Notes on this clone: The missing CDR3 end, 3 residues past where the read stops, is filled in from the germline J gene. This chain connects TRBV19 to TRBJ2-2; 8 bases are shared with TRBD1. CDR3 length equals 18 residues. Germline assignment: CDR1 LNHDA and CDR2 SQIVND (reference sequence). CDR3 residues: CATKPSTGEIATNEKLFF. The part of the CDR3 DNA that was read is TGTGCCACTAAACCCTCGACAGGGGAGATTGCAACTAATGAAAAG.

Turning to this clone: The CDR3 is cut off 3 residues early in the read; its end comes from the germline J gene. This rearrangement joins TRBV6-2 or TRBV6-3 to TRBJ2-5, with TRBD2 matching over 10 bases. V was pared by 10 bases and J by 4 bases, with 9 bases of the junction left unmatched. This CDR3 has 14 residues. Per the germline V gene, CDR1 is MNHEY and CDR2 is SVGEGT. CDR3 DNA (partial): TGTGCCACTTCCAGCGGGGGGGCCAGAGAGACC. This gives the protein CATSSGGARET. The full CDR3 protein is CATSSGGARETQYF.

As concerns this clone: The read terminates 3 residues ahead of where the CDR3 ends, so the germline J gene completes it. V gene TRBV20-1 combines with J gene TRBJ2-3, with 9 bases fitting TRBD1. The CDR3 has 14 amino acids. Germline V gene data show CDR1 as DFQATT and CDR2 as SNEGSKA (reference sequence). The ends lost 6 bases at V and 4 bases at J; junction bases unmatched: 8. CDR3 DNA (partial): TGCAGTGCCAGGGACAGGGTGGTCGCAGATACG. It translates to CSARDRVVADT. The entire CDR3 reads CSARDRVVADTQYF.

About this clone itself: The read stops 3 residues short of the end of the CDR3; the missing end is completed from the germline J gene. The chain is built from TRBV24-1 and TRBJ2-1, with 8 bases matching TRBD1. V lost 5 bases and J lost 6; bases outside the gene matches: 2. This CDR3 is built from 13 residues. The germline V gene has CDR1 KGHDR and CDR2 SFDVKD. The sequenced part of the CDR3 DNA is TGTGCCACCAGTGTACAGGGGGGCAATGAG. Protein: CATSVQGGNE. In full, the CDR3 reads CATSVQGGNEQFF.

As to this clone: The DNA ends 3 residues before the CDR3 does, and the rest of the CDR3 is filled in from the germline J gene. The rearrangement links TRBV7-6 to TRBJ1-6; TRBD1 matches at 8 bases. The V gene's germline CDR1 is SGHVS and CDR2 FNYEAQ. The V segment lost 4 bases and the J segment 7 bases; nucleotides outside the gene matches: 3. This CDR3 region has 14 residues. Partial CDR3 DNA: TGTGCCAGCAGCTCCGGACAGGGAAATTCACCC. Its protein product is CASSSGQGNSP. The complete CDR3 sequence is CASSSGQGNSPLHF. Together with reference TRBV7-6 and TRBJ1-6, the CDR3 gives the full variable domain: GAGVSQSPRYKVTKRGQDVALRCDPISGHVSLYWYRQALGQGPEFLTYFNYEAQQDKSGLPNDRFSAERPEGSISTLTIQRTEQRDSAMYRCASSSGQGNSPLHFGNGTRLTVT.

Details on this clone: Read data end 3 residues before the CDR3 end; the end is taken from the germline J gene. V and J are TRBV18 and TRBJ2-5; D remains unclear. Germline CDR1 KGHSH, CDR2 LQKENI. Trimming took 0 bases from V and 3 from J, leaving 5 bases between them. The CDR3 has 13 amino acids. The CDR3 loop reads CASSPPAKETQYF. The CDR3 bases that were read are TGTGCCAGCTCACCACCCGCTAAAGAGACC.

Regarding this clone: The read comes to an end 3 residues before the CDR3 does, leaving the germline J gene to fill in the end. The gene calls are TRBV19 and TRBJ1-2; TRBD1 is a possible D gene (5 bases). Germline loops: CDR1 LNHDA, CDR2 SQIVND (reference sequence). There are 15 residues in the CDR3. The CDR3 bases that were read are TGTGCCAGTAGTATAGGTGGTGAGGGGTTCTACGAC. It specifies CASSIGGEGFYD. The full CDR3 protein reads CASSIGGEGFYDYTF.

Note on this clone: Sequencing ends 3 residues short of the CDR3 end; the germline J gene provides the rest. J is TRBJ2-5 and V is TRBV5-6; 9 positions match TRBD1. The CDR3 totals 15 residues. Germline V lookup: CDR1 SGHDT, CDR2 YYEEEE. V lost 3 bases and J lost 5; bases outside the gene matches: 8. The CDR3 sequence: CASSYLTGGLETQYF. CDR3 DNA (partial): TGTGCCAGCAGCTACCTGACAGGGGGGCTGGAGACC.